This TCR beta chain was sequenced for a study of CD8 T cells in ankylosing spondylitis (dated by TCRdb to about 2017). In terms of the full investigation: To find TCR variants linked to disease, the study profiled T cell receptor beta repertoires in ankylosing spondylitis patients and healthy donors. The full study cohort comprised roughly 24 ankylosing spondylitis patients and around 100 healthy donors. Peripheral blood was sampled, and synovial fluid was also collected from ankylosing spondylitis patients. Results the study describes overall, beyond this receptor: Blood from ankylosing spondylitis patients appeared to be characterized by a TCR beta motif made up of about 8 highly homologous amino acid variants. Some TCR beta motif variants had previously been reported in synovial fluid and blood of reactive arthritis patients, which suggested common disease-initiation mechanisms. The disease-linked clones had a CD8+ phenotype and were found at relatively low frequencies in peripheral blood. According to the report, matched synovial fluid samples from ankylosing spondylitis patients were significantly enriched for the disease-linked clones.

A few counts support this clonotype. Its antigen has not been determined. One base away there is no much larger clone; base qualities are not given. From its cysteine to its phenylalanine, the CDR3 spans 13 amino acids. CDR3 DNA is the only sequence kept; it has 39 bases, read in frame from the first base. Trimming removed 0 bases from V and 10 bases from J, leaving 11 bases between the germline ends. Per the germline V gene, SGHRS is the CDR1 and YFSETQ is the CDR2. For sequencing, an Illumina HiSeq 2500 was employed. TCR beta libraries were prepared by quantitative 5'-RACE with molecular barcodes. The published analysis was carried out like this. To identify disease-linked TCR variants, a new computational method was used, one built on a probabilistic model of VDJ rearrangement. The public reads were quality trimmed at Q25 with fastp and then assembled into clones with MiXCR by TCRdb, keeping productive beta chains. CDR3 protein sequences are deduplicated, and each keeps its most common genes and DNA. TCRdb assigned the V and J calls; the authors' analysis was not used. In this sample the table shows about 390,000 distinct CDR3 sequences, around 22% of which occur a single time. About a sixth of the sample belongs to the ten largest clones.

The specimen was blood, either unsorted or a sorted T cell fraction (not recorded which). This receptor was taken from a male donor with ankylosing spondylitis. The chain joins TRBV5-1 to TRBJ2-1, with the identity of the D gene unclear. The DNA sequence follows: TGCGCCAGCAGCTTGGAACAGAGACGAGAGCAGTTCTTC. It is translated as CASSLEQRREQFF.